Reported below is one T cell receptor beta chain. Its target is unknown. The repertoire was sequenced with immunoSEQ multiplex PCR; TCRdb's copy has only in-frame clones and lacks some. Of some 93,000 clones detected, 78% appear once; the ten largest clones hold about 29%. The CDR3 has 15 residues. Germline V gene sequence: CDR1 KGHSH, CDR2 LQKENI. The V end was cut by 4 bases, the J end by 7 bases, with 20 bases between. This record comes from a study of cytotoxic CD8 clonotypes in ibrutinib-treated CLL. General study findings and limits: Public clonotypes proved infrequent, and on treatment they shrank or remained steady.

The clonotype was recovered from a human donor with chronic lymphocytic leukemia. Specimen: PBMCs, collected after 12 months of ibrutinib treatment. V gene TRBV18 combines with J gene TRBJ2-7; the D is unclear. CDR3 residues: CASSLGSLIISEQYF. DNA of the CDR3: TGTGCCAGCTCACTCGGCTCCCTCATAATATCTGAGCAGTACTTC.